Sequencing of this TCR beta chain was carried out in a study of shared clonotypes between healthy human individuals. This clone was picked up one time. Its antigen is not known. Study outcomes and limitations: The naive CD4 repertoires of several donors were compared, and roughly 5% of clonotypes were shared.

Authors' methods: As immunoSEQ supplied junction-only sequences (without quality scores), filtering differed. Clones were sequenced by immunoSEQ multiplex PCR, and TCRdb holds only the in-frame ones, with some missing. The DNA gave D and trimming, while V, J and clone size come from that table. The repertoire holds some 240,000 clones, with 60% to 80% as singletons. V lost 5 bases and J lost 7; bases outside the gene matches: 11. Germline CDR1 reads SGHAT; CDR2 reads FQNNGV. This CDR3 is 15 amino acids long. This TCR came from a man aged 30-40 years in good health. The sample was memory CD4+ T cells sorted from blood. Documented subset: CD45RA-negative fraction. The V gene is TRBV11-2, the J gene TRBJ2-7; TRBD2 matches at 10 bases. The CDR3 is CASSALGIAGGEQYF. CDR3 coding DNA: TGTGCCAGCAGCGCCTTAGGGATAGCGGGAGGTGAGCAGTACTTC.